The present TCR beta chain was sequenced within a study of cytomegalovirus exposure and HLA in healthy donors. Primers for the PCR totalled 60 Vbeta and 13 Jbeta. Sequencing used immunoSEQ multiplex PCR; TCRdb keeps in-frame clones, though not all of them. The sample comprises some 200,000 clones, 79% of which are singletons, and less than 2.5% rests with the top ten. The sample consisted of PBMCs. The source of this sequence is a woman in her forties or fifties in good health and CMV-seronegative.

For the CDR3, the DNA is TGTGCCACCAGCAGGGACAGGGCGAACACCGGGGAGCTGTTTTTT. As protein: CATSRDRANTGELFF. The chain uses TRBV15 and TRBJ2-2; 8 nucleotides align to TRBD1. Germline V gene lookup returns CDR1 LNHNV and CDR2 YYDKDF (reference sequence). CDR3 length equals 15 residues. V lost 3 bases, J lost 0 bases, and 0 bases stayed unmatched.